Listed below are T cell receptor beta chains from one sample, sequenced in a study of OX40 agonist ivuxolimab in advanced cancers. TCRdb's copy holds only in-frame clones and misses some; the assay was immunoSEQ multiplex PCR. This table holds more than 10,000 clones, approximately 80% found once. The sample in question was CD4+ or CD8+ T cells sorted from blood, obtained in a trial of the OX40 agonist ivuxolimab. These receptor sequences come from an adult with an advanced solid tumor such as melanoma, head and neck, liver or kidney cancer. Both conserved end residues are part of each CDR3. Fields, in order: clone size, D gene, V gene, J gene, CDR3 protein, CDR3 DNA. The D gene is left open where the match is weak. Clone size is stated in some rows and not others, as once, few, many or a class when expanded.

-	TRBD1	TRBV6-5	TRBJ2-7	CASSYSGRGGLSEQYF	TGTGCCAGCAGTTACTCGGGTCGAGGGGGCTTAAGCGAGCAGTACTTC
-	-	TRBV19	TRBJ2-2	CASRGELATNTGELFF	TGTGCCAGTAGAGGCGAACTGGCCACGAACACCGGGGAGCTGTTTTTT
-	TRBD2	TRBV5-1	TRBJ2-7	CASSLAGGRNEQYF	TGCGCCAGCAGCTTGGCTGGCGGGAGAAACGAGCAGTACTTC
-	TRBD2	TRBV18	TRBJ2-1	CASSPERGAPSSYNEQFF	TGTGCCAGCTCACCAGAGCGGGGGGCCCCGAGCTCCTACAATGAGCAGTTCTTC
-	-	TRBV19	TRBJ2-1	CASSMGEQFF	TGTGCCAGTAGTATGGGGGAGCAGTTCTTC
-	-	TRBV11-2	TRBJ2-5	CASSLGVSKMNQETQYF	TGTGCCAGCAGCTTAGGAGTCAGCAAAATGAACCAAGAGACCCAGTACTTC
-	-	TRBV5-1	TRBJ1-1	CASSPPGGDTEAFF	TGCGCCAGCAGCCCCCCGGGGGGAGACACTGAAGCTTTCTTT
-	TRBD1	TRBV6-5	TRBJ2-7	CASTSKRDSSYEQYF	TGTGCCAGCACTTCAAAACGGGACAGTTCCTACGAGCAGTACTTC
-	TRBD2	TRBV6-4	TRBJ2-1	CASSALAGSYNEQFF	TGTGCCAGCAGTGCACTAGCGGGATCCTACAATGAGCAGTTCTTC
once	-	TRBV19	TRBJ2-7	CASKDLGSSYEQYF	TGTGCCAGTAAAGATTTAGGAAGCTCCTACGAGCAGTACTTC
-	TRBD2	TRBV6-5	TRBJ2-1	CASSLAGEGYEQFF	TGTGCCAGCAGCCTAGCGGGAGAGGGCTATGAGCAGTTCTTC
-	TRBD2	TRBV5-4	TRBJ2-3	CASSLAVAGGALSHTQYF	TGTGCCAGCAGCTTGGCGGTAGCGGGGGGCGCCCTTTCGCATACGCAGTATTTT
once	TRBD2	TRBV4-1	TRBJ2-1	CASSQVVRENNNEQFF	TGCGCCAGCAGCCAAGTTGTGCGGGAGAATAACAATGAGCAGTTCTTC
large	-	TRBV29-1	TRBJ1-2	CSVEDGEGYTF	TGCAGCGTTGAAGATGGGGAAGGCTACACCTTC
-	TRBD1	TRBV27	TRBJ1-2	CASSPGQGSVYGYTF	TGTGCCAGCAGCCCTGGACAGGGGAGTGTGTATGGCTACACCTTC